This TCR beta chain was profiled in a study of OX40 agonist ivuxolimab in advanced cancers. General observations from the study: More expanded clones were seen, on average, in CD8+ T cells than in CD4+.

On this clone itself: The antigen is unknown.

Produced via immunoSEQ multiplex PCR; TCRdb's table is partial and in-frame only. This sample has about 100,000 clones, with 85% to 90% found just once. The junction had 8 bases not matched to a gene; V was cut back by 8 bases and J by 3 bases. Germline CDR1 is MNHNY and CDR2 is SVGAGI (reference sequence). CDR3 length: 15 amino acids. Source: CD4+ or CD8+ T cells sorted from blood, taken in a trial of the OX40 agonist ivuxolimab. This TCR derives from an adult with an advanced solid tumor such as melanoma, head and neck, liver or kidney cancer. J is TRBJ2-2 and V is TRBV6-6; 8 bases fit TRBD2. In nucleotides, the CDR3 is TGTGCCAGCGAAAAGAAACTAGCGGACACCGGGGAGCTGTTTTTT. Its translation: CASEKKLADTGELFF.